This T cell receptor beta chain was sequenced in a study of technical replicates of blood from a few donors. Generated by immunoSEQ multiplex PCR, the TCRdb table keeps only in-frame clones and is missing some. The sample holds around 89,000 clones, around 95% seen once. Only one count was recorded for this clone. This receptor was identified in a human donor in good health. Sequenced input: T cells isolated from PBMCs.

The CDR3 loop reads CASSNQIIRDRAKTF. Here the CDR3 DNA reads TGTGCCAGTAGTAACCAAATTATCCGGGACAGAGCAAAAACCTTC. The J gene is TRBJ1-2, the V gene TRBV19; 7 bases match TRBD1. This CDR3 contains 15 residues. V lost 4 bases and J lost 14; bases outside the gene matches: 19. Germline lookup yields CDR1 LNHDA and CDR2 SQIVND (reference sequence).